This is a list of T cell receptor beta chains from one sample in a study of response to subunit inactivated influenza vaccine. A single record per CDR3 protein comes from TCRdb applying MiXCR to the RT-PCR reads. The sample lists 650,000 to 850,000 distinct CDR3 sequences, 14% occurring once. The sample here was PBMCs from blood, taken 14 days before vaccination. These receptors all come from a man aged 45-60 years who received an inactivated influenza vaccine. Both conserved end residues are part of each CDR3.

CDR3aa,v_gene,j_gene
CASSLDGSATNEKLFF,TRBV5-5,TRBJ1-4
CASSFLRGGSYNEQFF,TRBV28,TRBJ2-1
CASSTAPTSGGVETQYF,TRBV5-1,TRBJ2-5
CASRYLRDRFQETQYF,TRBV6-2/TRBV6-3,TRBJ2-5
CASSPYDRGHRNEQFF,TRBV5-5,TRBJ2-1
CASSLQREAGEQYF,TRBV7-2,TRBJ2-7
CASRKLGGDGSYEQYF,TRBV11-2,TRBJ2-7
CASSYPRGSGEHQETQYF,TRBV6-5,TRBJ2-5
CASSPREGDTQYF,TRBV4-2,TRBJ2-3
CSARDVRGNEQFF,TRBV20-1,TRBJ2-1
CASSRLGGANEQFF,TRBV3-1,TRBJ2-1
CASRGQVGAKNIQYF,TRBV11-2,TRBJ2-4
CASSSSPSPGFF,TRBV12-3/TRBV12-4,TRBJ2-1
CASRTLLDQPQHF,TRBV19,TRBJ1-5
CASSRTGRTDTQYF,TRBV6-1,TRBJ2-3
CASSLVAGGGQGPYTGELFF,TRBV12-3/TRBV12-4,TRBJ2-2
CASSLWTGTVNTGELFF,TRBV27,TRBJ2-2
CASSTGTGVNEQFF,TRBV12-3/TRBV12-4,TRBJ2-1
CASSEFFRGAASYNEQFF,TRBV6-1,TRBJ2-1
CASSDLAGGRADTQYF,TRBV6-1,TRBJ2-3
CASSLDPAYGYTF,TRBV12-3/TRBV12-4,TRBJ1-2
CASSLMGGWAKDTQYF,TRBV7-2,TRBJ2-3
CAISESTANTGELFF,TRBV10-3,TRBJ2-2
CASTHRRGVNSPLHF,TRBV27,TRBJ1-6
CATGDRGLHSGNTIYF,TRBV6-1,TRBJ1-3
CASSQAFGSGTDTQYF,TRBV4-3,TRBJ2-3
CASSRLAFETQYF,TRBV4-1,TRBJ2-5
CSATQGPGNTIYF,TRBV20-1,TRBJ1-3
CASSPTPIATKAFF,TRBV7-9,TRBJ1-1
CASSPQTGALEQFF,TRBV7-3,TRBJ2-1
CASSYRQVMITEAFF,TRBV6-5,TRBJ1-1
CASSLGGLVSTDTQYF,TRBV12-3/TRBV12-4,TRBJ2-3
CASSPTGPIRDEQFF,TRBV18,TRBJ2-1
CASSPQPRGGQETQYF,TRBV5-1,TRBJ2-5
CATSRTSGGHYNEQFF,TRBV15,TRBJ2-1